This T cell receptor beta chain was recorded in a study of memory CD4+ T cells and cytomegalovirus serostatus. Study-wide context: Of the healthy Belgian adults, under 10 were CMV seropositive and 20 to 25 seronegative.

CDR1 is SNHLY and CDR2 is FYNNEI in the germline V gene. V was pared by 8 bases and J by 3 bases, with 14 bases between. This CDR3 spans 14 amino acids. Original handling: After removing out-of-frame reads, approximately 2 million distinct TCRbeta sequences remained. Generated by immunoSEQ multiplex PCR, the TCRdb table keeps only in-frame clones and is missing some. V and J calls plus clone size are reproduced from that table; the DNA served to infer D and trimming. In the table there are 40,000 to 45,000 clones, around 76% of which are singletons. Notes on this clone: Its matching antigen is unknown.

The sort gate was single viable CD3+CD4+CD8-CD45RO+ cells for memory CD4+ T cells. Donors' CMV status reflects serum IgG against pp150, pp28, p38, p52. The study's findings and limits: Each of roughly 65 CMV-associated TCRbeta sequences occurred in one to five individuals.

The TCR comes from an adult in good health and CMV-seronegative. Input material: memory CD4+ T cells from blood. The chain has TRBV2 and TRBJ1-3, with D unclear. The CDR3 region is CASSSALLGNTIYF. The CDR3 DNA reads TGTGCCAGCTCGTCTGCATTACTTGGAAACACCATATATTTT.